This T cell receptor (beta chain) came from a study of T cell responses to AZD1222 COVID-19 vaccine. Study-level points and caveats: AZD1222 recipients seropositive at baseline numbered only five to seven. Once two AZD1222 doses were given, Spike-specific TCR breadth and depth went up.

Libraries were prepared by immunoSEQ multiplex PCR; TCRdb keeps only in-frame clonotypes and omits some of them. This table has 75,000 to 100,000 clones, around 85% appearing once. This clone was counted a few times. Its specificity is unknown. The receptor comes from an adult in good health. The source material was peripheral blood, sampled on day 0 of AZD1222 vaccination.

This CDR3 reads CASSLGQVYGYTF. The CDR3 DNA is TGTGCCAGCAGCTTGGGACAAGTATATGGCTACACCTTC. The J gene is TRBJ1-2, the V gene TRBV11-2; D might be TRBD1 (6 bases). V was clipped by 3 bases and J by 5 bases, with 10 bases between them. Per germline, CDR1 SGHAT and CDR2 FQNNGV. This CDR3 is built from 13 residues.